The clone carrying this T cell receptor beta chain showed up just a few times. The sample originates from a study of T cells in Graves' hyperthyroidism and ophthalmopathy. Amplified TCR beta CDR3 regions came from RNA transcripts. A set of HTBI primers served as the primers for a first-round RT-PCR of the TCR CDR3. TCRdb called the multiplex PCR reads again in MiXCR, with one record for every CDR3 protein. The sample records almost 600,000 distinct CDR3 sequences, roughly 13% being singletons. The germline V gene has CDR1 SGHRS and CDR2 YFSETQ. CDR3 length: 15 amino acids. V gave up 4 bases and J gave up 7 bases, with 17 bases separating them.

This chain connects TRBV5-1 to TRBJ2-2; D perhaps matches TRBD1 (6 bases). What was sequenced was blood. This sequence originates from a woman in her twenties or thirties with Graves' hyperthyroidism that later progressed to Graves' ophthalmopathy. The CDR3 region has the DNA TGCGCCAGCAGCACAGGGACCAGCGAGATCGGGGAGCTGTTTTTT. It encodes CASSTGTSEIGELFF.